This T cell receptor delta chain was sequenced in a study of gamma-delta T cells after stem cell transplantation. V dropped 1 base and J dropped 0 bases, with 20 bases sitting between them. The germline gives CDR1 GEAIGNYY, CDR2 EKD. The CDR3 sequence is 18 residues long. TCRdb re-called the RT-PCR reads through CATT. The sample contains around 1,800 delta-chain clones, about a sixth of which appear only once. This clone is medium-sized in the sample. The V call is TRDV2, the J call TRDJ1; D gene unclear. The sample comprised gamma-delta T cells. The clonotype originates from a human donor. It is not recorded whose cells these are; they may come from a transplant donor. CDR3 bases: TGTGCCTGTGACACGGTTTCGGAGCGAACACGGTACACCGATAAACTCATCTTT. Translated: CACDTVSERTRYTDKLIF.